The clone carrying this TCR beta chain was counted a few times. Semi-nested PCR with Nested Universal Primer A followed constant-region reverse priming of full-length variable regions. From the 5' RACE reads, TCRdb called clonotypes with MiXCR, one entry per CDR3 protein. The table shows about 64,000 distinct CDR3 sequences, with around a fifth occurring only once. Memory CD4+ T cells were sorted as CD4+CD45RO+CD25- cells. Sequencing was done on a sample of memory CD4+ T cells sorted from a lymph node. Documented subset: memory CD4+ T cells, CD4+CD45RO+CD25-. This clonotype originated in a female donor with breast cancer.

The CDR3 nucleotides are TGTGCCAGCAGTCCGACTGCCCTCTATGGCTACACCTTC. Its translation: CASSPTALYGYTF. The chain has TRBV6-2 or TRBV6-3 and TRBJ1-2; D call uncertain. CDR3 length equals 13 residues. Germline V gene lookup returns CDR1 MNHEY and CDR2 SVGEGT. V lost 5 bases and J 4 bases, leaving 11 bases between the germline ends.